These 15 T cell receptor beta chains originate from one sample sequenced in a study of blood T cell repertoires in COVID-19. Generated by immunoSEQ multiplex PCR, the TCRdb table keeps only in-frame clones and is missing some. The sample carries about 120,000 clones, 80% to 90% recorded once. The sequencing sample was made of peripheral blood. These receptors originate from a man between 65 and 85 years old with active or convalescent COVID-19.

The chain employs TRBV21-1 and TRBJ2-3; the table assigns TRBD2, which was not confirmed against the DNA. TRBV21-1 is recorded as a pseudogene. CDR3 length: 15 amino acids. CDR3 sequence: CASSTSGPSTDTQYF. The CDR3 bases are TGTGCCAGCAGCACCAGCGGCCCTAGCACAGATACGCAGTATTTT.

The rearrangement joins TRBV28 to TRBJ2-7; D remains unclear. The germline gives CDR1 MDHEN, CDR2 SYDVKM. The V end was cut by 2 bases, the J end by 4 bases, with 6 bases between. This CDR3 is 12 amino acids long. The CDR3 loop reads CASSLMEYEQYF. The CDR3 coding sequence is TGTGCCAGCAGTTTAATGGAGTACGAGCAGTACTTC.

This sequence joins TRBV5-1 and TRBJ1-2; D unresolved. The CDR3 is made up of 15 amino acids. In germline, CDR1 is SGHRS, CDR2 YFSETQ. Trimming took off 2 bases at V and 3 bases at J, with 14 bases between the two ends. CDR3 nucleotides: TGCGCCAGCAGCTTAGGACTCCAAGGGTACTATGGCTACACCTTC. It codes for CASSLGLQGYYGYTF.

This chain links TRBV27 with TRBJ2-2, with D unresolved. The CDR3 is 12 amino acids. Per the germline V gene, CDR1 is MNHEY and CDR2 is SMNVEV (reference sequence). V lost 3 bases, J lost 4 bases, and 3 bases lay in between. CDR3 nucleotide sequence: TGTGCCAGCAGTTTCGTCACCGGGGAGCTGTTTTTT. It specifies CASSFVTGELFF.

The rearrangement links TRBV6-6 to TRBJ1-5, with a possible D match to TRBD1 (6 bases). The CDR3 contains 14 residues. In germline, CDR1 is MNHNY, CDR2 SVGAGI (reference sequence). Trimming left V 6 bases short and J 5 bases short, with 14 bases between. CDR3 sequence (DNA): TGTGCCAGCAGCTTACAGGGCTTGGATCAGCCCCAGCATTTT. Translating it yields CASSLQGLDQPQHF.

J is TRBJ2-1 and V is TRBV7-3; 9 bases map to TRBD1. Per the germline V gene, CDR1 is SGHTA and CDR2 is FQGTGA. The CDR3 is 15 amino acids. The ends lost 1 base at V and 6 bases at J; junction bases unmatched: 4. The CDR3 loop is CASSLMGQGSNEQFF. The CDR3 coding sequence is TGTGCCAGCAGCTTAATGGGACAGGGAAGCAATGAGCAGTTCTTC. Looking up the rest from reference TRBV7-3 and TRBJ2-1 gives the full variable domain: GAGVSQTPSNKVTEKGKYVELRCDPISGHTALYWYRQSLGQGPEFLIYFQGTGAADDSGLPNDRFFAVRPEGSVSTLKIQRTERGDSAVYLCASSLMGQGSNEQFFGPGTRLTVL.

The chain joins TRBV6-6 to TRBJ2-1, with D possibly TRBD2 on 5 matching bases. The CDR3 loop spans 12 amino acids. Trimming pared 2 bases from V and 8 bases from J, leaving 7 bases between. Germline V gene sequence: CDR1 MNHNY, CDR2 SVGAGI (reference sequence). CDR3 bases: TGTGCCAGCAGTTACGGGAGAGATGAGCAGTTCTTC. This gives the protein CASSYGRDEQFF.

The gene calls are TRBV9 and TRBJ1-1; D is ambiguous. Germline loops: CDR1 SGDLS, CDR2 YYNGEE. Trimming removed 3 bases from V and 2 bases from J, with 8 bases in between. This CDR3 is 13 amino acids long. The CDR3 region has the DNA TGTGCCAGCAGCGCCGACATAAACACTGAAGCTTTCTTT. It yields the protein CASSADINTEAFF. The full variable domain, with the rest looked up from reference TRBV9 and TRBJ1-1, is DSGVTQTPKHLITATGQRVTLRCSPRSGDLSVYWYQQSLDQGLQFLIQYYNGEERAKGNILERFSAQQFPDLHSELNLSSLELGDSALYFCASSADINTEAFFGQGTRLTVV.

The gene calls are TRBV28 and TRBJ2-5; 8 bases map to TRBD2. V shed 7 bases, J shed 1 base, and the junction held 8 bases outside the gene matches. CDR3 size: 15 residues. In germline, CDR1 is MDHEN, CDR2 SYDVKM. The CDR3 nucleotides are TGTGCCAGCAAGGTGGGCGGGAGGACCCAAGAGACCCAGTACTTC. This codes for CASKVGGRTQETQYF.

This rearrangement joins TRBV5-1 to TRBJ2-3; D might be TRBD1 (6 bases). The V and J ends lost 1 base and 0 bases respectively, with 12 bases between them. The germline V gene encodes CDR1 SGHRS and CDR2 YFSETQ. The CDR3 is 16 residues long. CDR3 sequence: CASSLPGTGSTDTQYF. The CDR3 DNA follows: TGCGCCAGCAGCTTGCCGGGAACAGGGAGCACAGATACGCAGTATTTT.

This clone occurred once. This sequence joins TRBV5-1 and TRBJ2-5; 11 nucleotides agree with TRBD2. The V gene's germline CDR1 is SGHRS and CDR2 YFSETQ. The junction had 4 bases not matched to a gene; V was cut back by 5 bases and J by 4 bases. This CDR3 has 14 amino acids. The CDR3 reads CASRALAGGETQYF. The DNA of the CDR3 is TGCGCCAGCAGGGCTCTAGCGGGAGGAGAGACCCAGTACTTC.

The chain combines TRBV7-2 with TRBJ2-3, with 8 bases that match TRBD2. Trimming took 5 bases from V and 9 from J; bases not matched to a gene: 16. This CDR3 region has 16 residues. Germline loops: CDR1 SGHTA, CDR2 FQGNSA. As DNA, the CDR3 is TGTGCCAGCAGCCCCTTCCCACAGCGGGAGAAGGGAACGCAGTATTTT. Residues: CASSPFPQREKGTQYF.

The chain couples TRBV27 to TRBJ2-1; maybe TRBD2 (6 bases). The CDR3 extends over 14 amino acids. The V and J ends lost 3 bases and 5 bases respectively, with 11 bases between them. Germline V gives CDR1 MNHEY, CDR2 SMNVEV (reference sequence). This CDR3 is CASSLGGYDNEQFF. The DNA for the CDR3 is TGTGCCAGCAGTTTGGGGGGTTACGACAATGAGCAGTTCTTC.

The chain employs TRBV27 and TRBJ2-7; TRBD1 is a possible D gene (6 bases). There are 16 residues in the CDR3. CDR1 MNHEY and CDR2 SMNVEV come from the germline V gene (reference sequence). Trimming left V 3 bases short and J 0 bases short, with 15 bases between. The CDR3 DNA reads as TGTGCCAGCAGTTTTAATGACAGGATAAGCTCCTACGAGCAGTACTTC. This sequence encodes CASSFNDRISSYEQYF.

The chain links TRBV29-1 to TRBJ1-1, with a tentative D call TRBD1 (6 bases). This CDR3 region has 13 residues. The germline V gene has CDR1 SQVTM and CDR2 ANQGSEA. With 7 bases removed from V and 4 bases from J, the gap between germline ends came to 16 bases. The CDR3 bases are TGCAGCGGAAAACAGGGCTTGGGCACTGAAGCTTTCTTT. It is translated as CSGKQGLGTEAFF.